Below are 4 T cell receptor beta chains sequenced from a single sample in a study of T cells in localized non-small cell lung cancer. Profiled with immunoSEQ multiplex PCR; TCRdb holds only in-frame clones, not every one. This table holds 70,000 to 100,000 clones, just over 90% found once. The starting material was PBMCs, obtained before any cancer treatment. The receptors stem from a woman aged 35 to 70 with stage II squamous cell lung carcinoma.

The chain carries TRBV2 and TRBJ1-3; 9 positions agree with TRBD1. CDR1 is SNHLY and CDR2 is FYNNEI in the germline V gene. This CDR3 has 15 residues. J gave up 0 bases and V 6 bases, and 3 bases lay outside the gene matches. CDR3 region: CASRDRGPSGNTIYF. DNA for the CDR3: TGTGCCAGCAGGGACAGGGGACCCTCTGGAAACACCATATATTTT.

The gene calls are TRBV29-1 and TRBJ2-3; a weak D match, TRBD2 (6 bases). Deletions cut 5 bases from V and 6 bases from J, with 9 bases between. The CDR3 has 11 amino acids. Germline V gene lookup returns CDR1 SQVTM and CDR2 ANQGSEA. CDR3 sequence: CSVRDFDTQYF. CDR3 nucleotides: TGCAGCGTTCGGGACTTCGATACGCAGTATTTT.

V is TRBV4-1 and J is TRBJ2-5; 10 nucleotides align to TRBD2. This CDR3 comprises 17 residues. CDR1 is MGHRA, CDR2 YSYEKL, per germline. V was pared by 0 bases and J by 1 base, with 5 bases of the junction left unmatched. The CDR3 loop is CASSQDRAGGVQETQYF. DNA for the CDR3: TGCGCCAGCAGCCAAGATCGAGCGGGAGGGGTCCAAGAGACCCAGTACTTC.

The rearrangement joins TRBV5-1 to TRBJ2-6; no clear D gene. Trimming shortened V by 3 bases and J by 0 bases, and 7 bases separated the two germline ends. This CDR3 is built from 15 residues. CDR1 and CDR2 from the germline V gene are SGHRS and YFSETQ. The CDR3 reads CASSSTVSGANVLTF. The CDR3 bases are TGCGCCAGCAGCTCCACAGTCTCTGGGGCCAACGTCCTGACTTTC.